This note documents a single T cell receptor (beta chain) sequence. The data stem from a study of cytomegalovirus exposure and HLA in healthy donors. The CDR3 is 15 amino acids. Germline V lookup: CDR1 SGHRS, CDR2 YFSETQ. With V trimmed by 2 bases and J by 7 bases, 3 bases remained unmatched. With 60 Vbeta and 13 Jbeta primers, the PCR was carried out. The assay was immunoSEQ multiplex PCR, and TCRdb's table has in-frame clones only and misses some. The sample yields more than 100,000 clones, around 84% seen once. The sample comprised PBMCs. The chain combines TRBV5-1 with TRBJ2-1, with TRBD2 matching over 13 bases. This receptor was obtained from a woman aged 25-40 years in good health and CMV-seropositive. Here the CDR3 reads CASSFGLAGANEQFF. In nucleotides, the CDR3 is TGCGCCAGCAGCTTTGGACTAGCGGGAGCAAATGAGCAGTTCTTC. The full variable domain, its missing parts supplied by reference TRBV5-1 and TRBJ2-1, is KAGVTQTPRYLIKTRGQQVTLSCSPISGHRSVSWYQQTPGQGLQFLFEYFSETQRNKGNFPGRFSGRQFSNSRSEMNVSTLELGDSALYLCASSFGLAGANEQFFGPGTRLTVL.